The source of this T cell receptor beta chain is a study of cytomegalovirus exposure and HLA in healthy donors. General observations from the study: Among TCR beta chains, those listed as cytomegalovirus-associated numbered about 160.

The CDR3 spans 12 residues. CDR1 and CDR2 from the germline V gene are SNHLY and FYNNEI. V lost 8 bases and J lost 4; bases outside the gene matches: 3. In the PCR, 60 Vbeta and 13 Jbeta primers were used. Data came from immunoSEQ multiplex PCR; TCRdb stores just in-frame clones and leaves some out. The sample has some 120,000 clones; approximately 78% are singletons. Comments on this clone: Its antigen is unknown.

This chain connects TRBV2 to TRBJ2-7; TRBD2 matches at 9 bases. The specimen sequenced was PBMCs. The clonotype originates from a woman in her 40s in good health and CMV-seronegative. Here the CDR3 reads CASASGKYEQYF. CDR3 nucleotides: TGTGCCAGCGCTAGCGGGAAGTACGAGCAGTACTTC. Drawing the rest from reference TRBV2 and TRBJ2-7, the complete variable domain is EPEVTQTPSHQVTQMGQEVILRCVPISNHLYFYWYRQILGQKVEFLVSFYNNEISEKSEIFDDQFSVERPDGSNFTLKIRSTKLEDSAMYFCASASGKYEQYFGPGTRLTVT.